The T cell receptor (beta chain) described here comes from a study of breast tumors, draining lymph nodes, adjacent tissues. In TCRdb, the multiplex PCR reads were re-called with MiXCR into one record per CDR3 protein. The table lists under 350,000 distinct CDR3 sequences, 30% of them singletons, with 1.1% in the top ten. Study observations and caveats: Tumors had less TCR diversity than lymph nodes, more than nontumor tissue. That most tumor T cells come from lymph nodes remained unproven. Tumor and nontumor repertoires were significantly more similar in luminal-like than in basal-like breast cancer.

Ten or more counts support this clonotype. Its antigen remains unidentified. Germline CDR1 reads SGHNT; CDR2 reads YENEEA. The CDR3 extends over 14 amino acids. V was trimmed by 0 bases and J by 3 bases, leaving 6 bases between them. Breast cancer patients provided tissue from their axillary draining lymph nodes. Source material: axillary lymph node tissue. This chain connects TRBV11-3 to TRBJ2-1; no definite D call. This TCR was recovered from a female donor with breast cancer. Some clones in this sample may be carry-over from other donors' samples. CDR3 DNA: TGTGCCAGCAGCTTAGAAGGTCACTACAATGAGCAGTTCTTC. It yields the protein CASSLEGHYNEQFF. Complete variable domain (other parts from reference TRBV11-3 and TRBJ2-1): EAGVVQSPRYKIIEKKQPVAFWCNPISGHNTLYWYLQNLGQGPELLIRYENEEAVDDSQLPKDRFSAERLKGVDSTLKIQPAELGDSAVYLCASSLEGHYNEQFFGPGTRLTVL.